This passage covers 29 T cell receptor beta chains from one sample sequenced in a study of OX40 agonist ivuxolimab in advanced cancers. Clones were sequenced by immunoSEQ multiplex PCR, and TCRdb holds only the in-frame ones, with some missing. This table has tens of thousands of clones, 75% to 85% appearing once. Sample: CD4+ or CD8+ T cells sorted from blood, taken in a trial of the OX40 agonist ivuxolimab. These TCRs come from an adult with an advanced solid tumor such as melanoma, head and neck, liver or kidney cancer.

The chain links TRBV6-1 to TRBJ2-1; TRBD2 agrees at 7 bases. Per the germline V gene, CDR1 is MNHNS and CDR2 is SASEGT. The CDR3 has 15 amino acids. Unmatched junction bases numbered 13, after V lost 4 bases and J lost 10 bases. The DNA for the CDR3 is TGTGCCAGCAGTGTTTTCCCGGACCGGCGGGGGGAGCAGTTCTTC. It encodes CASSVFPDRRGEQFF.

This chain joins TRBV18 and TRBJ2-5; TRBD1 agrees at 9 bases. Germline loops: CDR1 KGHSH, CDR2 LQKENI. Trimming removed 0 bases from V and 1 base from J; junction bases left unmatched: 3. The CDR3 length is 16 residues. In DNA, the CDR3 is TGTGCCAGCTCACCACCGGTGACAGGGGGCCAAGAGACCCAGTACTTC. Residues: CASSPPVTGGQETQYF.

The gene calls are TRBV6-5 and TRBJ2-5, with D possibly matching TRBD1 (5 bases). V lost 8 bases to trimming and J lost 5 bases, with 6 bases between them. The CDR3 has 10 residues. Germline V lookup: CDR1 MNHEY, CDR2 SVGAGI. The CDR3 here is CASRQETQYF. Written as DNA, the CDR3 is TGTGCCAGCCGACAGGAGACCCAGTACTTC.

The V call is TRBV11-2, the J call TRBJ1-2, with D perhaps matching TRBD1 (5 bases). The CDR3 has 15 residues. Germline CDR1 SGHAT, CDR2 FQNNGV. The V gene lost 0 bases and the J gene lost 3 bases, with 11 bases spanning the gap. This chain's CDR3 is CASSLDPAGYYGYTF. CDR3 in DNA: TGTGCCAGCAGCTTAGATCCCGCAGGGTACTATGGCTACACCTTC.

The chain has TRBV19 and TRBJ1-5; the D gene is possibly TRBD1 (5 bases). Trimming cost V 7 bases and J 0 bases, with 10 bases left between them. Germline loops: CDR1 LNHDA, CDR2 SQIVND (reference sequence). The CDR3 sequence is 14 residues long. The CDR3 bases are TGTGCCAGTACGAAGGGGCGTAGCAATCAGCCCCAGCATTTT. It encodes CASTKGRSNQPQHF.

This clone occurred a few times. The chain combines TRBV5-8 with TRBJ1-6; TRBD1 matches 11 bases. The germline CDR1 and CDR2 sequences are SGHTS and YDEGEE. J gave up 7 bases and V 5 bases, and 17 bases lay outside the gene matches. This CDR3 comprises 19 residues. The CDR3 spells CASRPAQDRGRRGNSPLHF. The CDR3 nucleotides are TGTGCCAGCAGACCTGCCCAGGACAGGGGGCGCCGGGGGAATTCACCCCTCCACTTT.

The chain uses TRBV5-1 and TRBJ1-3; perhaps TRBD1 as D (6 bases). Trimming pared 4 bases from V and 0 bases from J, leaving 14 bases between. From germline, CDR1 is SGHRS and CDR2 YFSETQ. The CDR3 loop spans 16 amino acids. This CDR3 reads CASSPGHASSGNTIYF. The CDR3 nucleotides read TGCGCCAGCAGCCCGGGACATGCAAGCTCTGGAAACACCATATATTTT.

This chain links TRBV27 with TRBJ2-7; no reliable D call. The length of the CDR3 is 14 residues. V lost 5 bases to trimming and J lost 3 bases, with 14 bases between them. CDR1 is MNHEY, CDR2 SMNVEV, per germline (reference sequence). The CDR3 spells CASSPRFTVYEQYF. The CDR3 DNA sequence: TGTGCCAGCAGTCCCCGATTTACAGTCTACGAGCAGTACTTC.

The chain links TRBV9 to TRBJ2-6, with a possible D match to TRBD1 (5 bases). With 3 bases removed from V and 1 base from J, the gap between germline ends came to 8 bases. The CDR3 contains 15 residues. Germline V lookup: CDR1 SGDLS, CDR2 YYNGEE. The CDR3 DNA is TGTGCCAGCAGCGCCGCAGGGTCTGGGGCCAACGTCCTGACTTTC. Protein: CASSAAGSGANVLTF.

V gene TRBV5-1 combines with J gene TRBJ2-7, with a weak D call TRBD2 (6 bases). The CDR3 is 13 amino acids. Germline-derived CDR1 and CDR2 are SGHRS and YFSETQ. The V gene lost 0 bases and the J gene lost 7 bases, with 11 bases spanning the gap. The CDR3 protein is CASSLVVGGEQYF. The CDR3 DNA reads as TGCGCCAGCAGCTTGGTTGTGGGAGGTGAGCAGTACTTC.

The chain links TRBV28 to TRBJ2-3; D possibly corresponds to TRBD2 (5 bases). Trimming pared 3 bases from V and 3 bases from J, leaving 7 bases between. CDR1 and CDR2 from the germline V gene are MDHEN and SYDVKM. This CDR3 region has 13 residues. CDR3 region: CASSLDSTDTQYF. The CDR3 DNA follows: TGTGCCAGCAGTTTGGACTCAACAGATACGCAGTATTTT.

This clone has just a few counts. The chain links TRBV6-5 to TRBJ2-2, with 7 bases fitting TRBD1. V dropped 8 bases and J dropped 2; count of bases not matched to a gene: 8. CDR1 MNHEY and CDR2 SVGAGI come from the germline V gene. The CDR3 covers 15 residues. This CDR3 reads CASRTGQINTGELFF. The CDR3, as DNA: TGTGCCAGCCGTACGGGACAGATAAACACCGGGGAGCTGTTTTTT.

As to this clone: At one boundary the junction diverges from the germline segment, which might be a read error. This rearrangement joins TRBV18 to TRBJ1-3; D may be TRBD1 (6 bases). The CDR3 loop spans 15 amino acids. The germline V gene has CDR1 KGHSH and CDR2 LQKENI. The CDR3 loop reads CVSSRTDSSGNTIYF. In DNA, the CDR3 is TGTGTCAGCTCAAGGACAGACTCCTCTGGAAACACCATATATTTT.

The CDR3 loop is CASSDLTDRKDKSYEQYF. The CDR3 nucleotides read TGCGCCAGCAGTGACCTGACGGACCGAAAAGATAAGTCCTACGAGCAGTACTTC. The chain has TRBV10-2 and TRBJ2-7; no clear D gene. The CDR3 contains 18 residues. Trimming removed 3 bases from V and 1 base from J, with 22 bases in between. The germline V gene encodes CDR1 WSHSY and CDR2 SAAADI.

The CDR3 reads CASSPPGGPTGETQYF. The CDR3 DNA is TGTGCCAGCTCACCACCGGGGGGGCCAACCGGGGAGACCCAGTACTTC. The chain recombines TRBV18 with TRBJ2-5, with a possible D match to TRBD2 (7 bases). V shed 0 bases and J shed 5 bases, with 16 bases lying between them. The germline CDR1 and CDR2 sequences are KGHSH and LQKENI. This CDR3 has 16 residues.

The chain employs TRBV6-4 and TRBJ2-1, with D hard to call. Germline lookup yields CDR1 MRHNA and CDR2 SNTAGT. This CDR3 is 14 amino acids long. Trimming stripped 7 bases from V and 4 bases from J, with 14 bases between. The CDR3, as DNA: TGTGCCAGCAATACCCCGGATCAGTACAATGAGCAGTTCTTC. It specifies CASNTPDQYNEQFF.

Notes on this clone: Other DNA sequences within the sample encode an identical CDR3. DNA for the CDR3: TGCGCCAGCAGGGGGACAGTGAACACTGAAGCTTTCTTT. It yields the protein CASRGTVNTEAFF. The chain couples TRBV10-2 to TRBJ1-1, with TRBD1 identical over 7 bases. Trimming cost V 6 bases and J 0 bases; bases outside gene matches: 1. The CDR3 consists of 13 residues. Per the germline V gene, CDR1 is WSHSY and CDR2 is SAAADI.

V is TRBV2 and J is TRBJ2-1; no definite D call. Trimming stripped 2 bases from V and 9 bases from J, with 11 bases between. This CDR3 has 13 amino acids. The germline CDR1 and CDR2 sequences are SNHLY and FYNNEI. CDR3 bases: TGTGCCAGCAGTGAATGGCTAGAAGGTGAGCAGTTCTTC. It is translated as CASSEWLEGEQFF.

The CDR3, as DNA: TGCGCCGGGGAACGTACGCAGTATTTT. Translation: CAGERTQYF. The chain recombines TRBV10-1 with TRBJ2-3; no clear D gene. Germline values: CDR1 WNHNN, CDR2 SYGVQD (reference sequence). V was trimmed by 11 bases and J by 8 bases, leaving 8 bases between them. The CDR3 length is 9 residues.

This clone was counted once. V and J are TRBV6-6 and TRBJ1-4; the D is unclear. Germline CDR1 is MNHNY and CDR2 is SVGAGI (reference sequence). Trimming took 4 bases from V and 0 from J, leaving 9 bases between them. The CDR3 covers 15 residues. The DNA for the CDR3 is TGTGCCAGCAGTTCTTTGGGTGCAACTAATGAAAAACTGTTTTTT. It yields the protein CASSSLGATNEKLFF.

The rearrangement links TRBV28 to TRBJ2-7; D ambiguous. This CDR3 region has 12 residues. With 10 bases removed from V and 2 bases from J, the gap between germline ends came to 12 bases. CDR1 is MDHEN, CDR2 SYDVKM, per germline. Here the CDR3 DNA reads TGTGCCACCTGTGTACACCCCTACGAGCAGTACTTC. Translation gives CATCVHPYEQYF. The whole variable domain, remainder taken from reference TRBV28 and TRBJ2-7, is DVKVTQSSRYLVKRTGEKVFLECVQDMDHENMFWYRQDPGLGLRLIYFSYDVKMKEKGDIPEGYSVSREKKERFSLILESASTNQTSMYLCATCVHPYEQYFGPGTRLTVT.

This chain connects TRBV6-6 to TRBJ2-1, with D possibly matching TRBD1 (6 bases). CDR3 length equals 15 residues. CDR1 MNHNY and CDR2 SVGAGI come from the germline V gene (reference sequence). V was clipped by 6 bases and J by 2 bases, with 14 bases between them. CDR3 sequence: CASSWQGPTYNEQFF. The CDR3 nucleotides read TGTGCCAGCAGCTGGCAGGGGCCGACCTACAATGAGCAGTTCTTC.

Only a few counts were recorded for this clone. V gene TRBV28 combines with J gene TRBJ2-7; TRBD2 might be the D (6 bases). The germline CDR1 and CDR2 sequences are MDHEN and SYDVKM. V dropped 6 bases and J dropped 6 bases, with 18 bases sitting between them. The CDR3 covers 14 residues. In DNA, the CDR3 is TGTGCCAGCAGCCCCCGGGGGATCGGTCGCGAGCAGTACTTC. Translated: CASSPRGIGREQYF.

CDR3 protein: CASSLGTNYEQYF. The CDR3 region has the DNA TGTGCCAGCAGCCTTGGGACCAACTACGAGCAGTACTTC. The genes are TRBV7-2 and TRBJ2-7, with D perhaps being TRBD1 or TRBD2 (5 bases each). Germline-derived CDR1 and CDR2 are SGHTA and FQGNSA. This CDR3 is built from 13 residues. Trimming removed 5 bases at V and 3 bases at J, with 11 bases between.

The V and J genes are TRBV5-5 and TRBJ2-7, with 7 bases that match TRBD1. Per germline, CDR1 SGHKS and CDR2 YYEKEE (reference sequence). The CDR3 consists of 13 residues. With 7 bases clipped from V and 2 bases from J, the junction kept 6 bases outside the gene matches. The CDR3 DNA reads TGTGCCAGCGTTCGACAGGGAACCTACGAGCAGTACTTC. The encoded protein is CASVRQGTYEQYF. Full variable domain (remainder filled in from reference TRBV5-5 and TRBJ2-7): DAGVTQSPTHLIKTRGQQVTLRCSPISGHKSVSWYQQVLGQGPQFIFQYYEKEERGRGNFPDRFSARQFPNYSSELNVNALLLGDSALYLCASVRQGTYEQYFGPGTRLTVT.

This clone occurred a few times. This chain joins TRBV14 and TRBJ1-1, with 7 nucleotides matching TRBD1. V trimming: 5 bases; J trimming: 2 bases; junction bases outside the gene matches: 5. The CDR3 contains 14 residues. Looked up from germline, CDR1 is SGHDN and CDR2 is FVKESK. This CDR3 reads CASSSGQANTEAFF. The CDR3 DNA sequence: TGTGCCAGCAGCAGCGGACAGGCAAACACTGAAGCTTTCTTT.

The chain recombines TRBV5-5 with TRBJ2-1, with 11 positions matching TRBD2. Per germline, CDR1 SGHKS and CDR2 YYEKEE (reference sequence). J was trimmed by 7 bases and V by 1 base; bases with no gene match: 4. The length of the CDR3 is 15 residues. CDR3 sequence (DNA): TGTGCCAGCAGCTTGAGGGCTAGCGGGGGGAATGAGCAGTTCTTC. Its translation is CASSLRASGGNEQFF.

The gene calls are TRBV15 and TRBJ1-1, with 8 positions matching TRBD1. Germline lookup yields CDR1 LNHNV and CDR2 YYDKDF (reference sequence). Trimming cost V 2 bases and J 3 bases; bases outside gene matches: 2. There are 14 residues in the CDR3. CDR3 coding DNA: TGTGCCACCAGCAGACACAGGGGGTACACTGAAGCTTTCTTT. Translating gives CATSRHRGYTEAFF.

The chain has TRBV11-2 and TRBJ1-2; D uncertain. The CDR3 spans 14 residues. Germline V gives CDR1 SGHAT, CDR2 FQNNGV. The V and J ends lost 5 bases and 8 bases respectively, with 18 bases between them. In nucleotides, the CDR3 is TGTGCCAGCAGCCAAAACAGAGGCGGTGACGGCTACACCTTC. It codes for CASSQNRGGDGYTF.